This T cell receptor (beta chain) is from a study of cytomegalovirus exposure and HLA in healthy donors. For this clone: Antigen specificity is unknown.

Study outcomes and limitations: Rarity marked most TCR sequences, yet some public TCRs occurred in many donors.

Generated by immunoSEQ multiplex PCR, the TCRdb table keeps only in-frame clones and is missing some. This table has about 120,000 clones, around nine tenths appearing once. There are 17 residues in the CDR3. Germline values: CDR1 SGHNT, CDR2 YENEEA. V was clipped by 4 bases and J by 4 bases; unmatched bases: 9. The sequence derives from a woman between 18 and 29 years old in good health and CMV-seronegative. V and J are TRBV11-3 and TRBJ2-7; 14 bases align to TRBD2. The specimen was PBMCs. This CDR3 reads CASSSIGTSGSQYEQYF. The CDR3 region has the DNA TGTGCCAGCAGCTCCATCGGGACTAGCGGGAGTCAGTACGAGCAGTACTTC. Using reference TRBV11-3 and TRBJ2-7 for the parts outside the CDR3, the full variable domain is EAGVVQSPRYKIIEKKQPVAFWCNPISGHNTLYWYLQNLGQGPELLIRYENEEAVDDSQLPKDRFSAERLKGVDSTLKIQPAELGDSAVYLCASSSIGTSGSQYEQYFGPGTRLTVT.